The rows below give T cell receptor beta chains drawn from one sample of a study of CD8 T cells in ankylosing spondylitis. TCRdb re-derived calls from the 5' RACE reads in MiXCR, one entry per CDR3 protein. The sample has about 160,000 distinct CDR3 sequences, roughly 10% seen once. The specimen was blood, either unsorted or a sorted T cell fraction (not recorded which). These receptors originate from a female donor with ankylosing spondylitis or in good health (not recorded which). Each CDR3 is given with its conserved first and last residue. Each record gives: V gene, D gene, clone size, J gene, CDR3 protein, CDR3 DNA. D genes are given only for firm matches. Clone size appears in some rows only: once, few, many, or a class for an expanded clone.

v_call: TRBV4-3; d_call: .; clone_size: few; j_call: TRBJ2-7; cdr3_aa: CASSQFQGYEQYF; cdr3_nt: TGCGCCAGCAGCCAATTCCAGGGCTACGAGCAGTACTTC
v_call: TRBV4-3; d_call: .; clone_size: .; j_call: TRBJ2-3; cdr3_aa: CASSQAPWAATDTQYF; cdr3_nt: TGCGCCAGCAGCCAAGCCCCTTGGGCGGCCACAGATACGCAGTATTTT
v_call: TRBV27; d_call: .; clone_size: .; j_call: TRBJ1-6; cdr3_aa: CASSIGQIFSPLHF; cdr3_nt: TGTGCCAGCAGTATAGGACAGATTTTTTCACCCCTCCACTTT
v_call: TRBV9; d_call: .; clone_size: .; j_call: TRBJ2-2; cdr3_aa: CASSVVPGELFF; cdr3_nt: TGTGCCAGCAGCGTAGTGCCCGGGGAGCTGTTTTTT
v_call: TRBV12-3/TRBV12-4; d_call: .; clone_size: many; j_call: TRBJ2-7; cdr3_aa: CASSYTAVDEQYF; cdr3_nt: TGTGCCAGCAGTTATACAGCGGTCGACGAGCAGTACTTC
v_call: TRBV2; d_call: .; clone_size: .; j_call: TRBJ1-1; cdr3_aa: CASSPGGEYTEAFF; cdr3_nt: TGTGCCAGCAGCCCGGGGGGGGAGTACACTGAAGCTTTCTTT
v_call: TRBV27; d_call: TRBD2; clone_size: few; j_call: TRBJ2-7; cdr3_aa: CASSWTSGSYEQYF; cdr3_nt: TGTGCCAGCAGTTGGACTAGCGGGAGCTACGAGCAGTACTTC
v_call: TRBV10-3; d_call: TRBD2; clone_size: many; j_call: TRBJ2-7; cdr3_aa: CAISERPEAGGPYEQYF; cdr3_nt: TGTGCCATCAGTGAGCGCCCGGAAGCGGGAGGGCCTTACGAGCAGTACTTC
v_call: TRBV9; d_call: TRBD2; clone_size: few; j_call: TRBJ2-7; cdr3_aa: CASSNGLVDYEKYF; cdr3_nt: TGTGCCAGCAGTAATGGACTAGTCGACTACGAGAAGTACTTC
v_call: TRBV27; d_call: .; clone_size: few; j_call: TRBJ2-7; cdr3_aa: CASSLTIREPNGEQYF; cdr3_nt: TGTGCCAGCAGTTTAACCATTCGGGAGCCTAACGGCGAGCAGTACTTC
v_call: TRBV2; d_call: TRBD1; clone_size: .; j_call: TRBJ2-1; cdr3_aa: CASQQGWGNEQFF; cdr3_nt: TGTGCCAGCCAACAGGGGTGGGGCAATGAGCAGTTCTTC
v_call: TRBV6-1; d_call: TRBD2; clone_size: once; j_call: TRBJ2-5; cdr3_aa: CASSPREPPRGTQYF; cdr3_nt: TGTGCCAGCAGTCCGCGGGAGCCTCCTCGGGGGACCCAGTACTTC
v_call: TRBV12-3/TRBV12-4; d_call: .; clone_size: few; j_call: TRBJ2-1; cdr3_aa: CASSWALLYNEQFF; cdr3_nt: TGTGCCAGCAGTTGGGCTCTTCTCTACAATGAGCAGTTCTTC
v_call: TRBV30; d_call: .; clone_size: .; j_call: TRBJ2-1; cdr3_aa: CAWSFDSYNEQFF; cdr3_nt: TGTGCCTGGAGCTTCGACTCCTACAATGAGCAGTTCTTC
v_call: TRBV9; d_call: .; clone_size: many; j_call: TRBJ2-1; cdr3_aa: CASSPRGFF; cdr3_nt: TGTGCCAGCAGCCCCCGTGGATTCTTC
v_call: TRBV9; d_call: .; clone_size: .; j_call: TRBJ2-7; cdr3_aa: CASRSNCVVSYVQYF; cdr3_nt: TGTGCCAGCAGATCAAATTGCGTTGTCTCCTACGTGCAGTACTTC
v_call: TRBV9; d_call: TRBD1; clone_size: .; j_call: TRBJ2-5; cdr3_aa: CASSAQGTQETQYF; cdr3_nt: TGTGCCAGCAGCGCACAGGGGACCCAAGAGACCCAGTACTTC
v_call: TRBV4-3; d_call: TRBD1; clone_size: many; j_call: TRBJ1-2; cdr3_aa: CASSQRQGAGGIYGYTF; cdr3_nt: TGCGCCAGCAGCCAAAGACAGGGGGCAGGGGGTATCTATGGCTACACCTTC
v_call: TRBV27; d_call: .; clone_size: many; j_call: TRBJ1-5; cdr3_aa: CASSTSVRNQPQHF; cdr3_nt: TGTGCCAGCAGCACCAGTGTTCGCAATCAGCCCCAGCATTTT
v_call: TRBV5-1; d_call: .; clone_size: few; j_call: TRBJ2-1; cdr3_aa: CASKDSAGTTVFF; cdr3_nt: TGCGCCAGCAAAGACTCGGCCGGGACCACGGTTTTCTTC
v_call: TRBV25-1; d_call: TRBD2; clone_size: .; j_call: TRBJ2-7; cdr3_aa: CASKGAGAFYEQYF; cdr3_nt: TGTGCCAGCAAAGGGGCGGGAGCTTTCTACGAGCAGTACTTC
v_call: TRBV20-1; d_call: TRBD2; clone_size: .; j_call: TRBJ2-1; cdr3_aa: CSARDGTSGKPNNEQFF; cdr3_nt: TGCAGTGCTAGAGACGGGACTAGCGGGAAGCCGAACAATGAGCAGTTCTTC
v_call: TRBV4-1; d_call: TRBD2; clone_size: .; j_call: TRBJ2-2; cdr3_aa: CASRRSGSGNTGELFF; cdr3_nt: TGCGCCAGCAGACGGAGCGGGAGTGGGAACACCGGGGAGCTGTTTTTT
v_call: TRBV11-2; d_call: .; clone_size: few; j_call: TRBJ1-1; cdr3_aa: CASSGTEAFF; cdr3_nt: TGTGCCAGCAGCGGCACTGAAGCTTTCTTT
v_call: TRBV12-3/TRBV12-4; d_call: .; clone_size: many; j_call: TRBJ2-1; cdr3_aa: CASSLAIDQFF; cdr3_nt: TGTGCCAGCAGTTTAGCTATAGACCAGTTCTTC
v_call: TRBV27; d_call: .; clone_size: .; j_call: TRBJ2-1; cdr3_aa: CASSRSPPGTKRHNEQFF; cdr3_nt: TGTGCCAGCAGTCGGAGCCCTCCCGGGACCAAGAGACACAATGAGCAGTTCTTC
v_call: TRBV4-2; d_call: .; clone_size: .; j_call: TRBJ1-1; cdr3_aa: CASSPRPQGGDTEAFF; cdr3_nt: TGTGCCAGCAGCCCCCGACCCCAGGGAGGGGACACTGAAGCTTTCTTT
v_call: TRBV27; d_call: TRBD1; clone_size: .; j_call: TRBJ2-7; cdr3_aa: CASSFGTGRYEQYF; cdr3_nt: TGTGCCAGCAGTTTTGGGACAGGACGCTACGAGCAGTACTTC
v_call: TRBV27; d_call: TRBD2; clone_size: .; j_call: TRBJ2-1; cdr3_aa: CASSIAGGPYNEQFF; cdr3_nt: TGTGCCAGCAGCATAGCGGGAGGGCCATACAATGAGCAGTTCTTC
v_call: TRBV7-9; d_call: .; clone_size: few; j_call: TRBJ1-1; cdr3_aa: CASSSGLGENTEAFF; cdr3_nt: TGTGCCAGCAGCTCGGGGCTAGGTGAGAACACTGAAGCTTTCTTT
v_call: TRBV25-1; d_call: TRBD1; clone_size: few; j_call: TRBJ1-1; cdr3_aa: CASSTLDRGIMGTEAFF; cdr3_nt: TGTGCCAGCAGTACACTTGACAGGGGAATAATGGGCACTGAAGCTTTCTTT
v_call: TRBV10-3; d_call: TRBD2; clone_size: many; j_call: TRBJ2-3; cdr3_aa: CAIRGLAGDTQYF; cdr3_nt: TGTGCCATCAGAGGACTAGCGGGAGATACGCAGTATTTT
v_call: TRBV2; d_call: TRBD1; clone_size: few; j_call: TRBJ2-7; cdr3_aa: CASSEVGQPYEQYF; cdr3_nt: TGTGCCAGCAGTGAAGTGGGACAGCCCTACGAGCAGTACTTC
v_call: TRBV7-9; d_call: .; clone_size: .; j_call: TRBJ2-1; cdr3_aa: CASSLLAGINNEQFF; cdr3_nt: TGTGCCAGCAGCTTATTAGCAGGGATAAACAATGAGCAGTTCTTC
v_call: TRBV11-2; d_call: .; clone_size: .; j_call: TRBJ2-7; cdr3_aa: CASSPWDGAYEQYF; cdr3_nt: TGTGCCAGCAGCCCCTGGGACGGAGCCTACGAGCAGTACTTC
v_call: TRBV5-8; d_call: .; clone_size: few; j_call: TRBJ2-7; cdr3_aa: CASSLVRGEQYF; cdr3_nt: TGTGCCAGCAGCTTGGTACGGGGCGAGCAGTACTTC
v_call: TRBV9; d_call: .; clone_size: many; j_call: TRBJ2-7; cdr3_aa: CASSVGLTGVEQYF; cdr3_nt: TGTGCCAGCAGCGTAGGGTTGACCGGGGTCGAGCAGTACTTC
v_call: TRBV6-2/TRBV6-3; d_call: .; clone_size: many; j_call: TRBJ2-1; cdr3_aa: CASRGESGLYNEQFF; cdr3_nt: TGTGCCAGCAGGGGCGAAAGCGGCTTATACAATGAGCAGTTCTTC
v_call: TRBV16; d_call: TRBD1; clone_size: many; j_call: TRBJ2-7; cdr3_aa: CASSQGQGPYEQYF; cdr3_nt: TGTGCCAGCAGCCAAGGACAGGGGCCCTACGAGCAGTACTTC
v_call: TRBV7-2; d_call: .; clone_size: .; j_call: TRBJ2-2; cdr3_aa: CASSLATAPNTGELFF; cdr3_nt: TGTGCCAGCAGCTTAGCCACGGCCCCGAACACCGGGGAGCTGTTTTTT
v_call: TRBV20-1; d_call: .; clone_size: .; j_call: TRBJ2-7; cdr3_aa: CSASAGGDEQYF; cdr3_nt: TGCAGTGCTAGTGCTGGGGGTGACGAGCAGTACTTC
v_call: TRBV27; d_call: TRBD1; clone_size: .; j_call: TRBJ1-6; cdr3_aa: CASRTRGVSSPLHF; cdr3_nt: TGTGCCAGCAGGACCAGGGGGGTGAGTTCACCCCTCCACTTT
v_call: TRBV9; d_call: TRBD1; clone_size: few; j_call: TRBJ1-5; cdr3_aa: CASSATGKGNQPQHF; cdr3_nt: TGTGCCAGCAGCGCGACAGGGAAGGGCAATCAGCCCCAGCATTTT
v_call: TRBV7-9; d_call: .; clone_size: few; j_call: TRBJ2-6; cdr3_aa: CASSFLQGAGANVLTF; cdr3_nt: TGTGCCAGCAGCTTCTTACAGGGCGCTGGGGCCAACGTCCTGACTTTC
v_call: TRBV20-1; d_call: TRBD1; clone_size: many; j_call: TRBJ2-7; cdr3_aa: CSARRTGYEQYF; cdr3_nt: TGCAGTGCCAGGAGGACAGGGTACGAGCAGTACTTC